A single T cell receptor beta chain is shown here with its context. Its target is not known. This entry is derived from a study of T cells in Graves' hyperthyroidism and ophthalmopathy. Study observations and caveats: Through a model of 13 V-J features, ophthalmopathy was separated from stable hyperthyroidism. Blood samples included most of the expanded thyroid clonotypes exceeding 0.001. The model made its ophthalmopathy prediction, and onset followed a median approximately 6 months later.

The CDR3 sequence is 17 residues long. Germline lookup yields CDR1 SNHLY and CDR2 FYNNEI. Between the trimmed V and J ends, which lost 3 bases and 4 bases, there was a span of 19 bases. Amplified regions were TCR beta CDR3 sequences from RNA transcripts. HTBI primers were used for first-round RT-PCR of the TCR CDR3. TCRdb redid the calling of the multiplex PCR reads with MiXCR, one entry per CDR3 protein. The data contain 500,000 to 650,000 distinct CDR3 sequences, more than 14% of them singletons. Uncontrolled infection, other autoimmune disease, pregnancy or lactation excluded patients. The clonotype originates from a woman between 50 and 59 years old with Graves' ophthalmopathy. Sequencing input: blood. This chain links TRBV2 with TRBJ2-1, with D possibly matching TRBD1 (6 bases). The CDR3 reads CASSDPRTGMGYNEQFF. The CDR3, as DNA: TGTGCCAGCAGTGACCCACGTACAGGGATGGGTTACAATGAGCAGTTCTTC.